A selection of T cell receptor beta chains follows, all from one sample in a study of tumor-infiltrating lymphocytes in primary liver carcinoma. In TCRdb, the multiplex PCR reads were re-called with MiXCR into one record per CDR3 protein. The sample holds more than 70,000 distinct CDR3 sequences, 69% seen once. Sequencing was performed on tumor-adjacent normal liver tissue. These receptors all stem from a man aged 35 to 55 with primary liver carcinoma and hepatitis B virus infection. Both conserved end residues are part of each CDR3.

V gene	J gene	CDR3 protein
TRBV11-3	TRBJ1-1	CASSSGANTEAFF
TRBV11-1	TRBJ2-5	CASNGQMEVDTQYF
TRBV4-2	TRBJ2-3	CASSQDSSRGSTDTQYF
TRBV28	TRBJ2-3	CASRDMASTDTQYF
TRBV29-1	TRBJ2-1	CSVGLGTSGSGEQFF
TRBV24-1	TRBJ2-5	CATSDYGTGSETQYF
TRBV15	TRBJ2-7	CATSTLQGNYEQYF
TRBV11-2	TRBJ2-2	CAGCLLGANTGELFF
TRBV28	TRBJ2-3	CASVEAGGIDTLYF
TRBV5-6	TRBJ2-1	CASSLPRGAAEQFF
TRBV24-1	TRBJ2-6	CATGGDAGANVLTF
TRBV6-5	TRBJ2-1	CTSSSGPYNEQFF
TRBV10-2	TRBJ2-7	CASSTGGPSYEQYF
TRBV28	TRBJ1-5	CASSPRTELLRQPQHF
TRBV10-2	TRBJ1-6	CASSESKSGSPLHF
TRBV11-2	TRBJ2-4	CASSSPGLAGLAKNIQYF
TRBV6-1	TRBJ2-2	CASSEIGWQAIDGELSF
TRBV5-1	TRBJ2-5	CASSLDWRAGESQYF
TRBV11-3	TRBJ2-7	CVSSSREGSEQYF
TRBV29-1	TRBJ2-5	CSVTGNRETQYF
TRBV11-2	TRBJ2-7	CASSGILGLIYLNEQYF
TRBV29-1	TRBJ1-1	CSGKEGWGMNTEAFF
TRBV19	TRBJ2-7	CASSMAHNSYEQYF
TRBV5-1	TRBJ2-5	CASSLDGKETQYF
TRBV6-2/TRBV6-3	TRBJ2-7	CASSYSIPKLPYEQYF
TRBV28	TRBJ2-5	CASSINGRGQETQYF
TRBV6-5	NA	CVSMPGQAASFYEQFF
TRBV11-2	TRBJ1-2	CASSLLRRLNYGYAF
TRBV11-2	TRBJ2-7	CTRSFGGASEQYF
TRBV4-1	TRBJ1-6	CASSQDFQGPLPLHF
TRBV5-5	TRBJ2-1	CASSLGGFGRNEQFF
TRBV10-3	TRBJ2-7	CAISESSGGSTEQYF
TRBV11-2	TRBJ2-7	CVSNHTGTGGGYEQYF
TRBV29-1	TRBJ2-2	CSIEDRQGAYTGELLF
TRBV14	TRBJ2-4	CASSQGWGWQKQVSIQYF
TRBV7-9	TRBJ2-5	CASSFRAPGTAKQETQYF
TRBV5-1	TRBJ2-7	CASSLSSGHLYEQYF
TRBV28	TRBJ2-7	CASSFRYEQYF
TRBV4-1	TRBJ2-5	CASSQDPSGAQQETQYF
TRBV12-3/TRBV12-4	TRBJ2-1	CASSWGPVGDNEQLF
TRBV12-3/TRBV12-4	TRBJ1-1	CASCLEQLLNTEAFF
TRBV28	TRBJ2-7	CAGSFFGLAGGRISYEQYF
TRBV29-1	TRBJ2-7	CSCSLQGDEQYF
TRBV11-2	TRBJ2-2	CTSSAPVVAGTGVLLF
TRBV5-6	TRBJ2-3	CANSLQVQAGGTQYF
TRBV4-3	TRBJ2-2	CASSQDRGHSNGELSF
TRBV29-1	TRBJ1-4	CSVEGTGDNGKLFF
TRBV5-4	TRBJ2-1	CASSLGEDSPIDNEQFF
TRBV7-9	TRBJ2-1	CASSLVLAGDLHNEQFF
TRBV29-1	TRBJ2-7	CNVEEERDGSYKQYF